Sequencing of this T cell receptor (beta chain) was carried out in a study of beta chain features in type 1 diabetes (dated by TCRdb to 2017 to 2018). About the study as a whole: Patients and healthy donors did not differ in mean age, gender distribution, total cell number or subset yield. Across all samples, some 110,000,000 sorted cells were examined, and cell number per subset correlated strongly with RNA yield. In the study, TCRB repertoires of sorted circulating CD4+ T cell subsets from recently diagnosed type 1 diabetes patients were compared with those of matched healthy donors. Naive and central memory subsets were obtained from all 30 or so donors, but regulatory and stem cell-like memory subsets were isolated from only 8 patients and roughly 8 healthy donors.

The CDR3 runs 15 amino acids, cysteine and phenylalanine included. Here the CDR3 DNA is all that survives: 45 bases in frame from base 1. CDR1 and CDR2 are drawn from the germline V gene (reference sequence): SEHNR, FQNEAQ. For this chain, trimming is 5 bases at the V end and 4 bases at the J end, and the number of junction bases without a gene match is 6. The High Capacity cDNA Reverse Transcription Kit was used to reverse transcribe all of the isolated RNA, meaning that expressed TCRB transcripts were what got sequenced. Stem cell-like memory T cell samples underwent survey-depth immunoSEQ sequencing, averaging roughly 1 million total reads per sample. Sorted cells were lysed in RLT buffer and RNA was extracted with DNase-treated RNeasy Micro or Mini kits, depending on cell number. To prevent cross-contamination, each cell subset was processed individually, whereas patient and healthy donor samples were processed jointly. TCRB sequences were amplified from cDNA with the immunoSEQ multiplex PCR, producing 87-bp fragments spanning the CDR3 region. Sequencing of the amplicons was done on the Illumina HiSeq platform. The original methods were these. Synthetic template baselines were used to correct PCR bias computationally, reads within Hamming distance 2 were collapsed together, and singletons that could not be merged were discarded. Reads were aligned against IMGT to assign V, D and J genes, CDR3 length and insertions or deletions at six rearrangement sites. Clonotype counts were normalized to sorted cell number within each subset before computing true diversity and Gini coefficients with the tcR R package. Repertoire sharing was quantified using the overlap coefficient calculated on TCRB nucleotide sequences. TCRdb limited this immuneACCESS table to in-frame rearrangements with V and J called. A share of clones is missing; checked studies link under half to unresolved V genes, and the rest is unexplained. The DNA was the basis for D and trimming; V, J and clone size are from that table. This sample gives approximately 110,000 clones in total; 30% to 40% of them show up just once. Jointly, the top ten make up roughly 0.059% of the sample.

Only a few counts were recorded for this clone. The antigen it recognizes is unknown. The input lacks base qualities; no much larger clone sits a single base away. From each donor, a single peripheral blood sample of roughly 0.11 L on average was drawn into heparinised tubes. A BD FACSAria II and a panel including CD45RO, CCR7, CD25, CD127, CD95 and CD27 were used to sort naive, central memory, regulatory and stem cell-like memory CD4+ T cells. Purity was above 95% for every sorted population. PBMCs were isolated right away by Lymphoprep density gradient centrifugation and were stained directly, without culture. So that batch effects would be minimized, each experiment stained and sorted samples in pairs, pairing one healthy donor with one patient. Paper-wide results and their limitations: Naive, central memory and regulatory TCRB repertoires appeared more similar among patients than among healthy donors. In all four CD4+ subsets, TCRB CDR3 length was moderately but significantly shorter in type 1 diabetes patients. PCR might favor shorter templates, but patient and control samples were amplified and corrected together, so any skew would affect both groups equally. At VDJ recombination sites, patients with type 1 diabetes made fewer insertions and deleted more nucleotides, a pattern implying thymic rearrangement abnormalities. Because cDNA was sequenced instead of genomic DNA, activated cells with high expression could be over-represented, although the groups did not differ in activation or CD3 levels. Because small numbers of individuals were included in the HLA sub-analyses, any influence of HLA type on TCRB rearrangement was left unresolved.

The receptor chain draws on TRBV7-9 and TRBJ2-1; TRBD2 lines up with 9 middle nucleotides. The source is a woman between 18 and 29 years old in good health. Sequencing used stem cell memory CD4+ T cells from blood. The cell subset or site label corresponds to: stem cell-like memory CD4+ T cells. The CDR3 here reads CASSRRLAEYNEQFF. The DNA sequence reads TGTGCCAGCAGCCGACGACTAGCGGAATACAATGAGCAGTTCTTC.